These 30 T cell receptor beta chains share one sample of origin, sequenced in a study of blood T cell repertoires in COVID-19. Sequencing was performed with immunoSEQ multiplex PCR; in TCRdb, only in-frame clones are kept and a portion is missing. The sample records around 99,000 clones, roughly 90% being singletons. Sequenced material: peripheral blood. These receptors were collected from a man in his forties with active or convalescent COVID-19.

The chain has TRBV7-2 and TRBJ2-5, with D perhaps TRBD2 (6 bases). The V end was cut by 5 bases, the J end by 0 bases, with 10 bases between. CDR3 length: 14 amino acids. Germline values: CDR1 SGHTA, CDR2 FQGNSA. The CDR3 DNA reads TGTGCCAGCAGCCAGGACTATAACCAAGAGACCCAGTACTTC. As protein: CASSQDYNQETQYF.

The chain combines TRBV5-6 with TRBJ2-5; TRBD2 might be the D (5 bases). The length of the CDR3 is 14 residues. CDR1 is SGHDT, CDR2 YYEEEE, per germline. The ends were cut back, 0 bases at V and 0 bases at J, with 6 bases in the middle. The CDR3 here is CASSLGGYQETQYF. In DNA form, the CDR3 reads TGTGCCAGCAGCTTGGGAGGGTACCAAGAGACCCAGTACTTC.

This clone has just a few counts. The chain links TRBV28 to TRBJ1-3; 8 nucleotides agree with TRBD1. The CDR3 contains 13 residues. Losses at the gene ends were 11 bases for V and 4 bases for J; bases not matched to a gene: 7. Germline V gene data show CDR1 as MDHEN and CDR2 as SYDVKM. CDR3 sequence (DNA): TGTGCCTCCGACCAGGGGGCAGGAAACACCATATATTTT. Translation gives CASDQGAGNTIYF.

The chain recombines TRBV6-6 with TRBJ2-3; possible D gene TRBD2, 6 bases. Trimming removed 2 bases at V and 6 bases at J, with 6 bases between. The CDR3 extends over 12 amino acids. The germline V gene encodes CDR1 MNHNY and CDR2 SVGAGI (reference sequence). DNA for the CDR3: TGTGCCAGCAGTTACCGGGGGGATACGCAGTATTTT. Amino acids: CASSYRGDTQYF.

J is TRBJ2-7 and V is TRBV4-1; D perhaps matches TRBD1 (5 bases). The V gene's germline CDR1 is MGHRA and CDR2 YSYEKL. Trimming took off 1 base at V and 2 bases at J, with 9 bases between the two ends. The CDR3 loop spans 14 amino acids. CDR3 DNA: TGCGCCAGCAGCCAAGTTGTACAGGCCTACGAGCAGTACTTC. Translating gives CASSQVVQAYEQYF.

The chain couples TRBV19 to TRBJ2-7; 8 nucleotides align to TRBD1. The ends lost 3 bases at V and 9 bases at J; junction bases unmatched: 10. CDR1 is LNHDA and CDR2 is SQIVND in the germline V gene (reference sequence). CDR3 length: 14 amino acids. In DNA, the CDR3 is TGTGCCAGTAGTATGGGGACAGGTCCATCGCGGCAGTACTTC. Protein sequence: CASSMGTGPSRQYF. The whole variable domain, remainder taken from reference TRBV19 and TRBJ2-7, is DGGITQSPKYLFRKEGQNVTLSCEQNLNHDAMYWYRQDPGQGLRLIYYSQIVNDFQKGDIAEGYSVSREKKESFPLTVTSAQKNPTAFYLCASSMGTGPSRQYFGPGTRLTVT.

The J gene is TRBJ2-7, the V gene TRBV18, with 8 bases fitting TRBD1. The CDR3 has 14 residues. The V gene end was trimmed by 5 bases and the J gene end by 0 bases; junction bases not matched to a gene: 3. Germline CDR1 and CDR2: KGHSH and LQKENI. The CDR3 nucleotides are TGTGCCAGCTCAGGAGGGACAGGCTCCTACGAGCAGTACTTC. It yields the protein CASSGGTGSYEQYF.

This chain joins TRBV6-6 and TRBJ1-2; D is possibly TRBD1 (5 bases). V was trimmed by 7 bases and J by 3 bases, leaving 6 bases between them. The CDR3 loop spans 11 amino acids. CDR1 and CDR2 from the germline V gene are MNHNY and SVGAGI (reference sequence). This CDR3 is CASKTDYGYTF. The CDR3 DNA reads TGTGCCAGCAAGACAGACTATGGCTACACCTTC.

The chain couples TRBV6-4 to TRBJ2-3, with a tentative D call TRBD1 (5 bases). Germline V lookup: CDR1 MRHNA, CDR2 SNTAGT. V was pared by 8 bases and J by 4 bases, with 19 bases between. This CDR3 comprises 15 residues. The CDR3 sequence: CASHPRVKGADTQYF. In nucleotides, the CDR3 is TGTGCCAGCCATCCCAGGGTAAAGGGTGCAGATACGCAGTATTTT.

This chain joins TRBV7-2 and TRBJ2-7; 9 bases are shared with TRBD2. Germline CDR1 is SGHTA and CDR2 is FQGNSA. The CDR3 runs 15 residues. After removal of 4 bases from V and 2 bases from J, the junction contained 6 bases not matched to a gene. The CDR3 here is CASSYGASGTYEQYF. CDR3 DNA sequence: TGTGCCAGCAGCTATGGGGCTAGCGGGACCTACGAGCAGTACTTC.

The chain carries TRBV12-3 or TRBV12-4 and TRBJ2-3; no clear D gene. The CDR3 has 12 amino acids. Trimming left V 7 bases short and J 5 bases short, with 10 bases between. The CDR3 DNA reads as TGTGCCAGCACCCCGAAGCGAGATACGCAGTATTTT. It codes for CASTPKRDTQYF.

This clone came up once. The rearrangement uses TRBV6-4 and TRBJ2-1, with D possibly matching TRBD2 (6 bases). Germline CDR1 MRHNA, CDR2 SNTAGT. V lost 7 bases and J 3 bases, leaving 16 bases between the germline ends. The CDR3 is 15 amino acids. CDR3 sequence reads: CASTSGRLNYNEQFF. The CDR3 bases are TGTGCCAGCACGAGCGGGCGGCTCAACTACAATGAGCAGTTCTTC.

The CDR3 loop is CASSPHSGTSYGYTF. In nucleotides, the CDR3 is TGTGCCAGCAGCCCCCATTCCGGGACAAGCTATGGCTACACCTTC. V and J are TRBV28 and TRBJ1-2; maybe TRBD1 (6 bases). Trimming removed 6 bases at V and 4 bases at J, with 18 bases between. The CDR3 extends over 15 amino acids. In germline, CDR1 is MDHEN, CDR2 SYDVKM.

This chain joins TRBV14 and TRBJ2-2; D is unresolved. The CDR3 is made up of 13 amino acids. V was trimmed by 2 bases and J by 4 bases, leaving 5 bases between them. The V gene's germline CDR1 is SGHDN and CDR2 FVKESK. The CDR3 DNA reads as TGTGCCAGCAGCCAACACGGCACCGGGGAGCTGTTTTTT. Translating it yields CASSQHGTGELFF.

The V and J genes are TRBV2 and TRBJ2-1, with TRBD1 identical over 8 bases. Trimming cost V 6 bases and J 2 bases; bases outside gene matches: 6. The CDR3 runs to 15 residues. Germline CDR1 and CDR2: SNHLY and FYNNEI. The CDR3 DNA follows: TGTGCCAGCAGCGTCAGGGGGCGCGCCTACAATGAGCAGTTCTTC. It is translated as CASSVRGRAYNEQFF.

The chain carries TRBV2 and TRBJ1-3, with D unresolved. V was clipped by 6 bases and J by 2 bases, with 14 bases between them. CDR1 is SNHLY, CDR2 FYNNEI, per germline. The CDR3 runs to 15 residues. The CDR3 loop reads CASRAGRTTGNTIYF. The CDR3 DNA reads TGTGCCAGCAGAGCTGGGAGGACTACTGGAAACACCATATATTTT. Based on the CDR3 plus reference TRBV2 and TRBJ1-3, the full variable domain is EPEVTQTPSHQVTQMGQEVILRCVPISNHLYFYWYRQILGQKVEFLVSFYNNEISEKSEIFDDQFSVERPDGSNFTLKIRSTKLEDSAMYFCASRAGRTTGNTIYFGEGSWLTVV.

The rearrangement joins TRBV5-6 to TRBJ1-1; D uncertain. The CDR3 extends over 14 amino acids. Germline loops: CDR1 SGHDT, CDR2 YYEEEE. V was shortened by 4 bases and J by 4 bases, with 14 bases between the two germline ends. The CDR3 DNA is TGTGCCAGCAGCGGTACACGAGGCAGCACTGAAGCTTTCTTT. This gives the protein CASSGTRGSTEAFF.

This clone was seen a handful of times. The chain employs TRBV3-1 (or the pseudogene TRBV3-2) and TRBJ1-5; weak D call: TRBD1 (6 bases). Germline-derived CDR1 and CDR2 are LGHDT and YNNKEL (reference sequence). With 0 bases removed from V and 9 bases from J, the gap between germline ends came to 18 bases. The CDR3 runs to 16 residues. This chain's CDR3 is CASSQDQGTLVSPQHF. The CDR3 nucleotides are TGTGCCAGCAGCCAAGATCAAGGGACATTGGTCTCGCCCCAGCATTTT.

The CDR3 loop reads CASSFLAGERRDNEQFF. CDR3 nucleotide sequence: TGTGCCAGTAGTTTTCTAGCGGGAGAGAGACGGGACAATGAGCAGTTCTTC. This rearrangement joins TRBV19 to TRBJ2-1; 10 nucleotides match TRBD2. The CDR3 runs 17 residues. V shed 5 bases and J 5 bases; nucleotides not matched to a gene: 12. Per germline, CDR1 LNHDA and CDR2 SQIVND (reference sequence).

The chain has TRBV6-2 or TRBV6-3 and TRBJ1-5, with TRBD1 as a possible D gene (6 bases). Looked up from germline, CDR1 is MNHEY and CDR2 is SVGEGT. This CDR3 region has 19 residues. Trimming pared 0 bases from V and 4 bases from J, leaving 22 bases between. In DNA form, the CDR3 reads TGTGCCAGCAGTTACTCTACGGGACATCCTATGCCACTGAATCAGCCCCAGCATTTT. Its translation: CASSYSTGHPMPLNQPQHF.

The V and J genes are TRBV19 and TRBJ2-1; the D gene is possibly TRBD2 (6 bases). The CDR3 runs 15 residues. Germline loops: CDR1 LNHDA, CDR2 SQIVND (reference sequence). V was clipped by 4 bases and J by 4 bases, with 14 bases between them. CDR3 amino acids: CASSKGRQKYNEQFF. The DNA for the CDR3 is TGTGCCAGTAGTAAAGGGAGGCAGAAATACAATGAGCAGTTCTTC. The variable domain in full, with the rest retrieved from reference TRBV19 and TRBJ2-1, is DGGITQSPKYLFRKEGQNVTLSCEQNLNHDAMYWYRQDPGQGLRLIYYSQIVNDFQKGDIAEGYSVSREKKESFPLTVTSAQKNPTAFYLCASSKGRQKYNEQFFGPGTRLTVL.

The chain uses TRBV28 and TRBJ2-5; 9 bases match TRBD1. The CDR3 is made up of 13 amino acids. The ends lost 5 bases at V and 7 bases at J; junction bases unmatched: 5. CDR1 is MDHEN and CDR2 is SYDVKM in the germline V gene. CDR3 DNA: TGTGCCAGCAGTCGGGACAGGGAAGGGACCCAGTACTTC. Protein: CASSRDREGTQYF.

CDR3 region: CASSQSSPTYEQYF. The CDR3 nucleotides read TGCGCCAGCAGTCAATCATCACCTACTTACGAGCAGTACTTC. The chain employs TRBV23-1 and TRBJ2-7, with no clear D. TRBV23-1 is identified as an open reading frame with a role that is uncertain. The CDR3 loop spans 14 amino acids. V was trimmed by 0 bases and J by 4 bases, leaving 10 bases between them.

This CDR3 is CASSPENGQGSYEQYF. CDR3 DNA: TGCGCCAGCAGCCCCGAGAACGGACAGGGGTCCTACGAGCAGTACTTC. The chain links TRBV5-1 to TRBJ2-7, with 9 nucleotides matching TRBD1. V trimming: 4 bases; J trimming: 1 base; junction bases outside the gene matches: 9. Germline V gene sequence: CDR1 SGHRS, CDR2 YFSETQ. This CDR3 region has 16 residues.

This clone has a single count. The chain combines TRBV28 with TRBJ2-7; 9 bases are a match to TRBD1. The V gene's germline CDR1 is MDHEN and CDR2 SYDVKM. The CDR3 contains 15 residues. J gave up 3 bases and V 6 bases, and 9 bases lay outside the gene matches. The DNA for the CDR3 is TGTGCCAGCAGCATAAGGGACAGGGATTTCTACGAGCAGTACTTC. Amino acid sequence: CASSIRDRDFYEQYF. Looking up the rest from reference TRBV28 and TRBJ2-7 gives the full variable domain: DVKVTQSSRYLVKRTGEKVFLECVQDMDHENMFWYRQDPGLGLRLIYFSYDVKMKEKGDIPEGYSVSREKKERFSLILESASTNQTSMYLCASSIRDRDFYEQYFGPGTRLTVT.

The chain is built from TRBV4-2 and TRBJ2-3; 12 positions match TRBD1. V dropped 2 bases and J dropped 3; count of bases not matched to a gene: 9. The CDR3 length is 18 residues. The germline gives CDR1 LGHNA, CDR2 YNFKEQ. This chain's CDR3 is CASSQSFGTGGLTDTQYF. In nucleotides, the CDR3 is TGTGCCAGCAGCCAAAGTTTCGGGACAGGGGGCTTGACAGATACGCAGTATTTT.

The rearrangement links TRBV24-1 to TRBJ1-2; 7 bases fit TRBD1. There are 13 residues in the CDR3. Germline V gives CDR1 KGHDR, CDR2 SFDVKD. The junction had 3 bases not matched to a gene; V was cut back by 1 base and J by 8 bases. This chain's CDR3 is CATSDFTGAGYTF. The CDR3 nucleotides read TGTGCCACCAGTGATTTTACAGGGGCGGGCTACACCTTC.

This chain connects TRBV28 to TRBJ2-5; TRBD1 aligns across 8 bases. Germline CDR1 is MDHEN and CDR2 is SYDVKM. V was clipped by 5 bases and J by 4 bases; unmatched bases: 12. The CDR3 totals 16 residues. The CDR3 here is CASSQGTGVSLETQYF. The CDR3 DNA reads TGTGCCAGCAGTCAAGGGACAGGAGTTTCCCTAGAGACCCAGTACTTC.

The genes are TRBV19 and TRBJ2-2; 13 bases agree with TRBD2. The CDR3 has 14 residues. V gave up 3 bases and J gave up 8 bases; unmatched junction bases: 0. The germline CDR1 and CDR2 sequences are LNHDA and SQIVND (reference sequence). The CDR3 region is CASSMTSGRGELFF. The DNA of the CDR3 is TGTGCCAGTAGTATGACTAGCGGGAGGGGGGAGCTGTTTTTT.

This clone has a handful of counts. The chain couples TRBV7-2 to TRBJ2-7; 9 nucleotides match TRBD1. V lost 5 bases and J lost 5; bases outside the gene matches: 10. The length of the CDR3 is 15 residues. Germline V gene sequence: CDR1 SGHTA, CDR2 FQGNSA. In nucleotides, the CDR3 is TGTGCCAGCAGCCCCGGGACAGGGTTAGTCCACGAGCAGTACTTC. It specifies CASSPGTGLVHEQYF.